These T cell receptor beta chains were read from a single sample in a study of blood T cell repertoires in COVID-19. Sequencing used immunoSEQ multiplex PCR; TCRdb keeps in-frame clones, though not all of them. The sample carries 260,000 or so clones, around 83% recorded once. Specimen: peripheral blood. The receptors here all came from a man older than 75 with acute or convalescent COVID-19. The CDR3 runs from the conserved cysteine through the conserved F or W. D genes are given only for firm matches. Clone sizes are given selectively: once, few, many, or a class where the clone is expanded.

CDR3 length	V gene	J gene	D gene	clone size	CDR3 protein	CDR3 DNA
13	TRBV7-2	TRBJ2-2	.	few	CASSNTRGGELFF	TGTGCCAGCAGCAACACTCGCGGCGGGGAGCTGTTTTTT
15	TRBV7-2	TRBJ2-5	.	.	CASSLVKAREETQYF	TGTGCCAGCAGCTTAGTTAAGGCCAGGGAAGAGACCCAGTACTTC
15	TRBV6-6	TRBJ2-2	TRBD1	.	CASRQQGAGAGELFF	TGTGCCAGCAGGCAACAGGGGGCTGGGGCCGGGGAGCTGTTTTTT
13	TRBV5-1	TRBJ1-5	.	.	CASRRDENQPQHF	TGCGCCAGCAGGCGGGACGAAAATCAGCCCCAGCATTTT
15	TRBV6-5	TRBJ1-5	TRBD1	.	CASSPQGAGGQPQHF	TGTGCCAGCAGTCCCCAGGGGGCTGGGGGGCAGCCCCAGCATTTT
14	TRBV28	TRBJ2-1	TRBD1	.	CASTLDRVANEQFF	TGTGCCAGCACCTTGGACAGGGTGGCGAATGAGCAGTTCTTC
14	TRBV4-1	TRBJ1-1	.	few	CASSPRRVDTEAFF	TGCGCCAGCAGCCCAAGACGGGTAGACACTGAAGCTTTCTTT
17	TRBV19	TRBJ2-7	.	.	CASSIDGPPFGGYEQYF	TGTGCCAGTAGTATAGATGGGCCCCCGTTTGGAGGATACGAGCAGTACTTC
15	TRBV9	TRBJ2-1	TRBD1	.	CASSPDRGGSDEQFF	TGTGCCAGCAGCCCGGACAGGGGGGGTTCTGATGAGCAGTTCTTC
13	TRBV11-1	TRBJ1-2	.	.	CASSLGANYGYTF	TGTGCCAGCAGCCTCGGGGCTAACTATGGCTACACCTTC